This T cell receptor beta chain was observed in a study of blood T cell repertoires in COVID-19. The wider study: There were acute and convalescent COVID-19 samples, and they came from the United States, Italy and Spain.

A word on this clone: Other nucleotide sequences from this sample produce the same CDR3.

In the original workflow: Estimation of nucleated cell counts relied on the amplification of reference gene primers. Only in-frame clones appear in the TCRdb table, and some are missing; sequencing was by immunoSEQ multiplex PCR. V, J and clone size were drawn from that table, and D and trimming were deduced from the DNA. This sample has about 360,000 clones, with less than 90% found just once. Patients from Seattle were sampled longitudinally, starting during active infection. Sequencing was done on a sample of peripheral blood. The sequence was collected from a woman aged 55-75 years with COVID-19, enrolled during active disease.

The CDR3 nucleotides read TGTGCCAGTAGTATTCAGGGATCGAACACTGAAGCTTTCTTT. It yields the protein CASSIQGSNTEAFF. The chain recombines TRBV19 with TRBJ1-1; tentatively, D is TRBD1 (5 bases). The CDR3 extends over 14 amino acids. Germline values: CDR1 LNHDA, CDR2 SQIVND (reference sequence). V was shortened by 3 bases and J by 1 base, with 9 bases between the two germline ends.